The clone carrying this TCR beta chain was counted many times. Different DNA sequences within this sample yield the same CDR3. Germline CDR1 is SGDLS and CDR2 is YYNGEE. V was trimmed by 3 bases and J by 8 bases, leaving 8 bases between them. The CDR3 length is 11 residues. RNA was isolated and reverse transcribed to cDNA, the sequencing template. Repertoires were generated with immunoSEQ multiplex PCR, while TCRdb's copy carries only in-frame clones and drops some. The sample yields roughly 76,000 clones, 25% to 35% seen once. Regarding treatment: oral pan-JAK inhibitor, 5-10 mg twice daily. The investigators collected lesional scalp punch biopsies and peripheral blood from alopecia areata patients. Cell sorting on a FACSAria was used to separate CD4+ and CD8+ T cells from the PBMCs. The entry originates in a study of CD8+ T cells in alopecia areata. The wider study: Each of the treated patients was given oral tofacitinib, 5 to 10 mg twice daily, for moderate-to-severe alopecia areata.

V gene TRBV9 combines with J gene TRBJ1-2; D unclear. The sequence derives from a human donor with alopecia areata. Sample: CD8+ T cells sorted from blood, taken at week 4, from a patient treated with tofacitinib. CDR3 nucleotide sequence: TGTGCCAGCAGCGCTCTTGGGGGCTACACCTTC. Amino acids: CASSALGGYTF.